This T cell receptor beta chain was recovered during a study of OX40 agonist ivuxolimab in advanced cancers. Study-wide context: An agonistic anti-OX40 (CD134) antibody, ivuxolimab, was used to treat the patients.

Whole-study findings and limits: Low normalized T-cell clonal expansion was additionally recorded for some nonresponders.

About this clone itself: Its antigen is unknown.

Assay used: immunoSEQ multiplex PCR; TCRdb lists only in-frame clones, some missing. The repertoire holds about 52,000 clones, with roughly 91% as singletons. There are 14 residues in the CDR3. Trimming removed 1 base at V and 4 bases at J, with 10 bases between. CDR1 is SGHAT, CDR2 FQNNGV, per germline. The source was CD4+ or CD8+ T cells sorted from blood, collected in a trial of the OX40 agonist ivuxolimab. The V gene is TRBV11-2, the J gene TRBJ1-2, with D maybe TRBD1 (6 bases). This receptor was identified in an adult with an advanced solid tumor such as melanoma, head and neck, liver or kidney cancer. CDR3 amino acids: CASSLGTGLYGYTF. For the CDR3, the DNA is TGTGCCAGCAGCTTAGGTACAGGGCTCTATGGCTACACCTTC. Based on the CDR3 plus reference TRBV11-2 and TRBJ1-2, the full variable domain is EAGVAQSPRYKIIEKRQSVAFWCNPISGHATLYWYQQILGQGPKLLIQFQNNGVVDDSQLPKDRFSAERLKGVDSTLKIQPAKLEDSAVYLCASSLGTGLYGYTFGSGTRLTVV.